This TCR beta chain comes out of a study of T cell responses to AZD1222 COVID-19 vaccine. Whole-study findings and limits: Of spike-specific TCRs, nearly half reportedly target regions left unmutated in variants.

CDR1 is SGHRS and CDR2 is YFSETQ in the germline V gene. After removal of 4 bases from V and 3 bases from J, the junction contained 6 bases not matched to a gene. The CDR3 loop spans 14 amino acids. In regard to this clone: The antigen is undetermined.

Profiling relied on immunoSEQ multiplex PCR, and the TCRdb table lists in-frame clones only, not all of them. The sample contains 93,000 or so clones, around 90% of which appear only once. This rearrangement joins TRBV5-1 to TRBJ1-2, with 7 nucleotides matching TRBD1. Specimen: peripheral blood, collected on day 0 of AZD1222 vaccination. The clonotype comes from an adult in good health. CDR3 sequence: CASSPGTAYYGYTF. CDR3 coding DNA: TGCGCCAGCAGCCCTGGGACAGCCTACTATGGCTACACCTTC. The full variable domain, with the rest looked up from reference TRBV5-1 and TRBJ1-2, is KAGVTQTPRYLIKTRGQQVTLSCSPISGHRSVSWYQQTPGQGLQFLFEYFSETQRNKGNFPGRFSGRQFSNSRSEMNVSTLELGDSALYLCASSPGTAYYGYTFGSGTRLTVV.